This TCR beta chain stems from a study of identical twins. TCRdb reprocessed the 5' RACE reads with MiXCR, giving one entry per CDR3 protein. This sample has about 550,000 distinct CDR3 sequences; more than 20% occur once, and the top ten carry around 0.47%. Details on this clonotype: Antigen unknown.

The CDR3 loop spans 15 amino acids. The germline CDR1 and CDR2 sequences are MNHEY and SMNVEV (reference sequence). Deletions cut 3 bases from V and 2 bases from J, with 12 bases between. Notes on the study in general: Some out-of-frame alpha sequences were shared by twins, and these showed excess low generation probability.

Everyone who gave samples was a healthy Caucasian. The sample was also reused in another study, on yellow fever vaccine responses in identical twins. From that study: Twins' vaccine T cell response reportedly seemed partly convergent, partly personalized.

The rearrangement links TRBV27 to TRBJ2-3; tentative D call: TRBD2 (5 bases). The source is a woman aged 18-29 years in good health. The material sequenced was CD4+ T cells sorted from blood. This CDR3 reads CASSLRLALTDTQYF. The DNA of the CDR3 is TGTGCCAGCAGTTTGAGGCTAGCTCTCACAGATACGCAGTATTTT.